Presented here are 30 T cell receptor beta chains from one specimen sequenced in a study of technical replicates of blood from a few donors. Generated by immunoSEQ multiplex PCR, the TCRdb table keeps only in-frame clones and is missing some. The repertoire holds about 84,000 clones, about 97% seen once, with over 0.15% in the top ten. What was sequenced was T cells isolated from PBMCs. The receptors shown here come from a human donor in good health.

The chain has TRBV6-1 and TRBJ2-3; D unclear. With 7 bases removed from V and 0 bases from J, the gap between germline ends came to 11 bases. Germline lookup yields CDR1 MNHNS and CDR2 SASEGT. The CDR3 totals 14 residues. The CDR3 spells CASTPIASTDTQYF. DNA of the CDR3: TGTGCCAGCACACCTATCGCAAGCACAGATACGCAGTATTTT.

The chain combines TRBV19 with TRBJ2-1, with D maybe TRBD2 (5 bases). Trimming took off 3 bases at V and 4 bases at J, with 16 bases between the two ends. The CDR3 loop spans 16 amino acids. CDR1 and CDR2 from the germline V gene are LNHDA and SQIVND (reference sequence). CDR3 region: CASSIDYPHTYNEQFF. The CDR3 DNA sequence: TGTGCCAGTAGTATCGACTATCCCCATACGTACAATGAGCAGTTCTTC.

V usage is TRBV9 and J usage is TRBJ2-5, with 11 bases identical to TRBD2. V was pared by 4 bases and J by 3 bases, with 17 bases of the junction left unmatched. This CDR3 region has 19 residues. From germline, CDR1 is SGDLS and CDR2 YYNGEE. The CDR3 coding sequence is TGTGCCAGCAGCCGCTCGGGACTAGCGGCGAAAACCGCCAAAGAGACCCAGTACTTC. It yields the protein CASSRSGLAAKTAKETQYF. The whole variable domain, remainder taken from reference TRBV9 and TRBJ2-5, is DSGVTQTPKHLITATGQRVTLRCSPRSGDLSVYWYQQSLDQGLQFLIQYYNGEERAKGNILERFSAQQFPDLHSELNLSSLELGDSALYFCASSRSGLAAKTAKETQYFGPGTRLLVL.

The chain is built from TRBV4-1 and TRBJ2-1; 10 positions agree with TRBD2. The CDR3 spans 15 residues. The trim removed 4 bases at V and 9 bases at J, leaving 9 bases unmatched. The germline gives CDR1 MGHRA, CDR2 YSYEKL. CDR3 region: CASSRRAGGPVEQFF. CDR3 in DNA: TGCGCCAGCAGCCGTAGAGCGGGGGGGCCGGTTGAGCAGTTCTTC.

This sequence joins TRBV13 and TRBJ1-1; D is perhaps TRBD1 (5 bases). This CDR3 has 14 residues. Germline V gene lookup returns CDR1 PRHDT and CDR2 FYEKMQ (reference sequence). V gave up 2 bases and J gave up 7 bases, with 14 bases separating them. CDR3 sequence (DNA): TGTGCCAGCAGCTTAAAAACGACAGAGATTGAAGCTTTCTTT. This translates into CASSLKTTEIEAFF.

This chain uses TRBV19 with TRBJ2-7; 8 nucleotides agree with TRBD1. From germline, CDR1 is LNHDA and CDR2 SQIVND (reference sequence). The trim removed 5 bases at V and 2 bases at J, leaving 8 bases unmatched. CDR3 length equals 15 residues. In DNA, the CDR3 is TGTGCCAGTAGTGTGACAGGGACAGGAACCTACGAGCAGTACTTC. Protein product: CASSVTGTGTYEQYF.

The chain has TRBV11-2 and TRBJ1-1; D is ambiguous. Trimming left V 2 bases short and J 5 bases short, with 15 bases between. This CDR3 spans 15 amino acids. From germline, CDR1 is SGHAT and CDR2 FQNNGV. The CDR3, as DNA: TGTGCCAGCAGCTTATTTGTACCGACGGGGACTGAAGCTTTCTTT. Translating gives CASSLFVPTGTEAFF.

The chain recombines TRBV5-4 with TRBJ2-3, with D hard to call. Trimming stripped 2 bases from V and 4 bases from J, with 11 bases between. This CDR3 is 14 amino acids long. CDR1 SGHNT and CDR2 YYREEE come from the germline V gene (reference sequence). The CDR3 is CASSLSTVADTQYF. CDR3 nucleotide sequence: TGTGCCAGCAGCTTATCAACAGTCGCAGATACGCAGTATTTT.

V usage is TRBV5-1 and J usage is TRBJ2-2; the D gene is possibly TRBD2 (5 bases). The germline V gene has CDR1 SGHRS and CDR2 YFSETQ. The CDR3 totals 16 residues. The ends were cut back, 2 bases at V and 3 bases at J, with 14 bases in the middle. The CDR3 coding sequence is TGCGCCAGCAGCTTCGAGAAAGGGAGCGACACCGGGGAGCTGTTTTTT. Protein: CASSFEKGSDTGELFF.

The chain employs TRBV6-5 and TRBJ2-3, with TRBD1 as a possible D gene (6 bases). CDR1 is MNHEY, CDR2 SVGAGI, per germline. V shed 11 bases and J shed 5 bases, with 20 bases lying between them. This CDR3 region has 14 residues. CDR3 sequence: CAVSPGHLIDTQYF. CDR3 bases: TGTGCCGTTTCGCCGGGACATTTGATAGATACGCAGTATTTT.

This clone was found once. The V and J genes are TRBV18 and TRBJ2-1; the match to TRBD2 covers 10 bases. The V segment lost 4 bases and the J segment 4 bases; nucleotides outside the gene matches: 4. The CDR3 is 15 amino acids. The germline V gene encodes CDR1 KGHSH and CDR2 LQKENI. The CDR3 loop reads CASSLRTSGYNEQFF. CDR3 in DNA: TGTGCCAGCTCACTTCGGACTAGCGGTTACAATGAGCAGTTCTTC.

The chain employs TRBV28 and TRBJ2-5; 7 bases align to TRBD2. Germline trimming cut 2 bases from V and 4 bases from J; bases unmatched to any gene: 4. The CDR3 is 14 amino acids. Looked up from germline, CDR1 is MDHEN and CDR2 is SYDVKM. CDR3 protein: CASSLEGRGETQYF. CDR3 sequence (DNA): TGTGCCAGCAGTTTAGAAGGGAGGGGAGAGACCCAGTACTTC.

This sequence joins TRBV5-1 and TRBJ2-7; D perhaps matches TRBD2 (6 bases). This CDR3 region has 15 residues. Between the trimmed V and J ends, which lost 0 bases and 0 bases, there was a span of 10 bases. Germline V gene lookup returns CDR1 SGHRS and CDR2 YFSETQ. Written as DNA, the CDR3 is TGCGCCAGCAGCTTGGGCCTAGCGAACTCCTACGAGCAGTACTTC. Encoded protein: CASSLGLANSYEQYF. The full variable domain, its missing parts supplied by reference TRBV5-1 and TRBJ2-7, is KAGVTQTPRYLIKTRGQQVTLSCSPISGHRSVSWYQQTPGQGLQFLFEYFSETQRNKGNFPGRFSGRQFSNSRSEMNVSTLELGDSALYLCASSLGLANSYEQYFGPGTRLTVT.

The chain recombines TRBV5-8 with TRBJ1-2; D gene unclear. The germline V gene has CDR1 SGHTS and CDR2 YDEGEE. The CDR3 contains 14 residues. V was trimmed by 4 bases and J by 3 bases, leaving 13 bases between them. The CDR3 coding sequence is TGTGCCAGCAGCCCCCTTGGTTCAGACTATGGCTACACCTTC. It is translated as CASSPLGSDYGYTF. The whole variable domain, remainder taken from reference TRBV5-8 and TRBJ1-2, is EAGVTQSPTHLIKTRGQQATLRCSPISGHTSVYWYQQALGLGLQFLLWYDEGEERNRGNFPPRFSGRQFPNYSSELNVNALELEDSALYLCASSPLGSDYGYTFGSGTRLTVV.

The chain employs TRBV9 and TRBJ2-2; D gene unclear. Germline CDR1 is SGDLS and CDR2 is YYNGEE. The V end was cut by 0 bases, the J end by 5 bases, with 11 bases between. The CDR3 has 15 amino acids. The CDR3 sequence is CASSVEDSVTGELFF. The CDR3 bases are TGTGCCAGCAGCGTAGAAGACTCCGTTACCGGGGAGCTGTTTTTT.

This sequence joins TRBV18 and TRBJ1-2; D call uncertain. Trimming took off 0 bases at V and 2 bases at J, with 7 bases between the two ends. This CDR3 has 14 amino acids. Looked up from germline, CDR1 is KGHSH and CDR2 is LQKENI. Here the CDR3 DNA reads TGTGCCAGCTCACCACCATCACAGAACTATGGCTACACCTTC. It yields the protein CASSPPSQNYGYTF.

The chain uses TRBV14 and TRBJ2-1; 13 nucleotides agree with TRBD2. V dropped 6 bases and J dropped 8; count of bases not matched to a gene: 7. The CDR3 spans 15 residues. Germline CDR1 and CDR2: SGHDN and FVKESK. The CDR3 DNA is TGTGCCAGCAGACGAGGACTAGCGGGAGACCATGAGCAGTTCTTC. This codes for CASRRGLAGDHEQFF.

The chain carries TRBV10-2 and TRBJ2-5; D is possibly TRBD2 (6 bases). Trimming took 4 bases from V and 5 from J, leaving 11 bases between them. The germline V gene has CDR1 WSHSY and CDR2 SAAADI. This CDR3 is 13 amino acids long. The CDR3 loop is CASSARGRETQYF. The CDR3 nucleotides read TGCGCCAGCAGTGCGCGGGGAAGGGAGACCCAGTACTTC.

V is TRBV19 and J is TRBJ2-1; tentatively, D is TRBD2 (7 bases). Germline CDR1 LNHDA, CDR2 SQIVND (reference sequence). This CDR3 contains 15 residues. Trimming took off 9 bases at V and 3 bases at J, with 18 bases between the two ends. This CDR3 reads CARGEGGGFYNEQFF. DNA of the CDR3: TGTGCCAGAGGGGAGGGGGGAGGTTTCTACAATGAGCAGTTCTTC.

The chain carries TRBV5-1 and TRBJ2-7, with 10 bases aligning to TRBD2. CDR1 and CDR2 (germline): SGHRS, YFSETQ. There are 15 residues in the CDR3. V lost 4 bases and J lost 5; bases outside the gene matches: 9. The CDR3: CASSPNPSGSNEQYF. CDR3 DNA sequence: TGCGCCAGCAGCCCCAACCCTAGCGGGAGTAACGAGCAGTACTTC.

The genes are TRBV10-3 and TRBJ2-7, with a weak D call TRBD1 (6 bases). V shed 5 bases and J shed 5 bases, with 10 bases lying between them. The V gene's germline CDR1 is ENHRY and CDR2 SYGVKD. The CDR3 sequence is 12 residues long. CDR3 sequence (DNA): TGTGCCATCAGTCGGGACACGGACGAGCAGTACTTC. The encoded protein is CAISRDTDEQYF.

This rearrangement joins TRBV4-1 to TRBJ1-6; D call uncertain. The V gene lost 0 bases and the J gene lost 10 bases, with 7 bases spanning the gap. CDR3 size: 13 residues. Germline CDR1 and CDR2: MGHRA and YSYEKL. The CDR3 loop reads CASSQDPSSPLHF. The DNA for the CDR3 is TGCGCCAGCAGCCAAGATCCGTCGTCACCCCTCCACTTT.

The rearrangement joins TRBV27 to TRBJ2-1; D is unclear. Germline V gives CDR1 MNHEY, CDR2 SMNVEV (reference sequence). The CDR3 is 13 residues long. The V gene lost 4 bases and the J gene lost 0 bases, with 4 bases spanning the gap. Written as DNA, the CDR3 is TGTGCCAGCAGTTCCTTCTCCTACAATGAGCAGTTCTTC. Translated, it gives CASSSFSYNEQFF.

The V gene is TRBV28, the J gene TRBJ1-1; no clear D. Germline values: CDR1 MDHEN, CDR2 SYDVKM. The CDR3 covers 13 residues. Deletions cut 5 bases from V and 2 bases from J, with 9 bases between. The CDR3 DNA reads TGTGCCAGCAGTAATACAGCAAACACTGAAGCTTTCTTT. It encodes CASSNTANTEAFF.

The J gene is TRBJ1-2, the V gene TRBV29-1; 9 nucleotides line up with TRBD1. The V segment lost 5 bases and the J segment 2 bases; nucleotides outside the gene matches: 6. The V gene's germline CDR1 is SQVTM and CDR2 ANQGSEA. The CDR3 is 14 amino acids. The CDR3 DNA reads TGCAGCGTTAGATGGACAGGGGAAAACTATGGCTACACCTTC. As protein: CSVRWTGENYGYTF.

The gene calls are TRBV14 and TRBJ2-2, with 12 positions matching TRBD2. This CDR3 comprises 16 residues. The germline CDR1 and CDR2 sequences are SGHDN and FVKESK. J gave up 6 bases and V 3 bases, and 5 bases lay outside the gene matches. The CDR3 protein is CASSQLAGGPAGELFF. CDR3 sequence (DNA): TGTGCCAGCAGCCAGCTAGCGGGAGGGCCGGCCGGGGAGCTGTTTTTT.

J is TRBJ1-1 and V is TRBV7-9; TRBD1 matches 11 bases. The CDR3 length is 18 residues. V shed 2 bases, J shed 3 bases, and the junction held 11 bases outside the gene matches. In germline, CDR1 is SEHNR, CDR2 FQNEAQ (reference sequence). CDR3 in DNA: TGTGCCAGCAGCTTAATCTTAGGGACAGGGGGATGGTACACTGAAGCTTTCTTT. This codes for CASSLILGTGGWYTEAFF. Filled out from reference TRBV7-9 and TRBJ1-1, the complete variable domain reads DTGVSQNPRHKITKRGQNVTFRCDPISEHNRLYWYRQTLGQGPEFLTYFQNEAQLEKSRLLSDRFSAERPKGSFSTLEIQRTEQGDSAMYLCASSLILGTGGWYTEAFFGQGTRLTVV.

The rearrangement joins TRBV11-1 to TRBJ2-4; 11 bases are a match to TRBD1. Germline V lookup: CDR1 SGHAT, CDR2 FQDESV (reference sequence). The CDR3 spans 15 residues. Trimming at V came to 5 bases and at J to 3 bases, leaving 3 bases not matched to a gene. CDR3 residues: CASSDGTGGKNIQYF. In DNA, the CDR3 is TGTGCCAGCAGCGACGGGACAGGGGGCAAAAACATTCAGTACTTC.

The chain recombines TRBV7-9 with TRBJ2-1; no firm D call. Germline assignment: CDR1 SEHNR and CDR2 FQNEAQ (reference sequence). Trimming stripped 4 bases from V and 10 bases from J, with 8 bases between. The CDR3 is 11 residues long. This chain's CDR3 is CASSYTVEQFF. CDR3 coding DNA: TGTGCCAGCAGCTATACTGTGGAGCAGTTCTTC.

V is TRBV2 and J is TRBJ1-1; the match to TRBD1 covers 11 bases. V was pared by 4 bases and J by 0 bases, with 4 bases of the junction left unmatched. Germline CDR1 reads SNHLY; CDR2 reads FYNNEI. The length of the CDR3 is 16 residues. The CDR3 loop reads CASSVRTGGLNTEAFF. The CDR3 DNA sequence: TGTGCCAGCAGTGTACGGACAGGGGGCTTGAACACTGAAGCTTTCTTT.